This entry lists 9 T cell receptor beta chains sequenced from one sample in a study of T cell clonotyping in hematopoietic cell transplantation. Some clones are missing from TCRdb's copy, which holds only in-frame ones; the method was immunoSEQ multiplex PCR. The table shows some 30,000 clones, with about 93% occurring only once. The material sequenced was PBMCs, taken 100 days after allogeneic stem cell transplant. These receptors were collected from a female patient between 50 and 59 years old who had an allogeneic stem cell transplant from a related donor, so the T cells may come from the graft donor. Some clones in this sample may be carry-over from other donors' samples.

This rearrangement joins TRBV7-9 to TRBJ1-2; 7 nucleotides align to TRBD1. This CDR3 is built from 14 residues. The V gene's germline CDR1 is SEHNR and CDR2 FQNEAQ (reference sequence). Trimming removed 3 bases from V and 3 bases from J; junction bases left unmatched: 4. CDR3 residues: CASSLGTAYYGYTF. The CDR3 region has the DNA TGTGCCAGCAGCTTGGGGACAGCCTACTATGGCTACACCTTC.

This clone showed up just once. The rearrangement joins TRBV14 to TRBJ1-6; D call uncertain. The CDR3 sequence is 14 residues long. Germline CDR1 and CDR2: SGHDN and FVKESK. Trimming left V 2 bases short and J 7 bases short, with 9 bases between. Here the CDR3 DNA reads TGTGCCAGCAGCCAATTTAGGCGAAATTCACCCCTCCACTTT. It encodes CASSQFRRNSPLHF. The variable domain in full, completed from reference TRBV14 and TRBJ1-6, reads EAGVTQFPSHSVIEKGQTVTLRCDPISGHDNLYWYRRVMGKEIKFLLHFVKESKQDESGMPNNRFLAERTGGTYSTLKVQPAELEDSGVYFCASSQFRRNSPLHFGNGTRLTVT.

The V gene is TRBV19, the J gene TRBJ2-3; no clear D gene. Trimming shortened V by 5 bases and J by 9 bases, and 15 bases separated the two germline ends. Germline lookup yields CDR1 LNHDA and CDR2 SQIVND (reference sequence). The CDR3 runs to 13 residues. In DNA, the CDR3 is TGTGCCAGTAGTCCCCTCGGTAGGCGCACGCAGTATTTT. Amino acid sequence: CASSPLGRRTQYF.

The rearrangement uses TRBV5-1 and TRBJ2-7; D is ambiguous. V gave up 0 bases and J gave up 3 bases, with 13 bases separating them. Germline loops: CDR1 SGHRS, CDR2 YFSETQ. This CDR3 is 15 amino acids long. CDR3 protein: CASSLGPDVRYEQYF. Here the CDR3 DNA reads TGCGCCAGCAGCTTGGGGCCGGACGTCCGCTACGAGCAGTACTTC.

This chain uses TRBV7-2 with TRBJ2-1, with D possibly TRBD2 on 6 matching bases. The germline V gene has CDR1 SGHTA and CDR2 FQGNSA. The V gene lost 2 bases and the J gene lost 0 bases, with 11 bases spanning the gap. The CDR3 has 16 amino acids. CDR3 amino acids: CASSLWEVSSYNEQFF. CDR3 coding DNA: TGTGCCAGCAGCTTATGGGAGGTCAGCTCCTACAATGAGCAGTTCTTC.

The V call is TRBV2, the J call TRBJ1-5, with D perhaps matching TRBD1 (5 bases). CDR3 length: 13 amino acids. CDR1 SNHLY and CDR2 FYNNEI come from the germline V gene. The ends were cut back, 2 bases at V and 4 bases at J, with 6 bases in the middle. In nucleotides, the CDR3 is TGTGCCAGCAGTGAATGGGGGAATCAGCCCCAGCATTTT. Translation gives CASSEWGNQPQHF. Supplemented by reference TRBV2 and TRBJ1-5, the full variable domain reads EPEVTQTPSHQVTQMGQEVILRCVPISNHLYFYWYRQILGQKVEFLVSFYNNEISEKSEIFDDQFSVERPDGSNFTLKIRSTKLEDSAMYFCASSEWGNQPQHFGDGTRLSIL.

This clone was counted between two and nine times. The chain links TRBV5-6 to TRBJ1-1, with 7 bases that match TRBD1. The V segment lost 2 bases and the J segment 0 bases; nucleotides outside the gene matches: 1. The germline V gene has CDR1 SGHDT and CDR2 YYEEEE. The CDR3 totals 14 residues. CDR3 region: CASSFTGVNTEAFF. DNA of the CDR3: TGTGCCAGCAGCTTCACAGGGGTGAACACTGAAGCTTTCTTT.

The genes are TRBV5-1 and TRBJ2-3; 12 nucleotides line up with TRBD2. This CDR3 is 18 amino acids long. The germline gives CDR1 SGHRS, CDR2 YFSETQ. With 4 bases clipped from V and 0 bases from J, the junction kept 9 bases outside the gene matches. CDR3 sequence reads: CASSAWTSGEISTDTQYF. Here the CDR3 DNA reads TGCGCCAGCAGCGCCTGGACTAGCGGGGAGATTAGCACAGATACGCAGTATTTT.

This chain links TRBV11-2 with TRBJ1-2, with no clear D. This CDR3 spans 16 amino acids. Germline CDR1 and CDR2: SGHAT and FQNNGV. Trimming pared 3 bases from V and 2 bases from J, leaving 16 bases between. The CDR3 sequence: CASSFFGSGRNYGYTF. The CDR3 bases are TGTGCCAGCAGCTTCTTCGGCTCGGGCAGAAACTATGGCTACACCTTC.